Presented here are 22 T cell receptor beta chains from one specimen sequenced in a study of T cell changes during pregnancy in multiple sclerosis. TCRdb's copy holds only in-frame clones and misses some; the assay was immunoSEQ multiplex PCR. The sample holds 90,000 or so clones; 80% to 95% are singletons and the top ten take 1.5% to 2%. The material was peripheral blood, obtained in the first trimester of pregnancy. These TCRs come from a female donor in good health, enrolled as a control in a pregnancy study.

This clone showed up just once. The rearrangement links TRBV5-6 to TRBJ1-1; D is perhaps TRBD1 (5 bases). The germline CDR1 and CDR2 sequences are SGHDT and YYEEEE. There are 16 residues in the CDR3. The V gene lost 4 bases and the J gene lost 2 bases, with 18 bases spanning the gap. CDR3 region: CASSPARGEVNTEAFF. In nucleotides, the CDR3 is TGTGCCAGCAGCCCGGCAAGGGGTGAAGTCAACACTGAAGCTTTCTTT.

The V gene is TRBV4-3, the J gene TRBJ2-1; 10 positions agree with TRBD2. Germline-derived CDR1 and CDR2 are LGHNA and YSLEER. The length of the CDR3 is 19 residues. V lost 4 bases to trimming and J lost 5 bases; unmatched junction nucleotides: 17. In nucleotides, the CDR3 is TGCGCCAGCAGCCCTAAAGAGAGAGGGGTAGCGGGGGGACACAATGAGCAGTTCTTC. Protein sequence: CASSPKERGVAGGHNEQFF.

The genes are TRBV6-6 and TRBJ2-5; D gene ambiguous. The CDR3 extends over 15 amino acids. Trimming shortened V by 4 bases and J by 1 base, and 13 bases separated the two germline ends. Germline CDR1 reads MNHNY; CDR2 reads SVGAGI (reference sequence). The CDR3 nucleotides read TGTGCCAGCAGTTTCAAACTTAATCCCCAAGAGACCCAGTACTTC. Translating gives CASSFKLNPQETQYF.

The rearrangement joins TRBV5-1 to TRBJ2-3; 7 nucleotides match TRBD1. The CDR3 spans 14 residues. Germline V gene lookup returns CDR1 SGHRS and CDR2 YFSETQ. Trimming removed 4 bases from V and 0 bases from J; junction bases left unmatched: 2. CDR3 coding DNA: TGCGCCAGCAGCCTGGACAGGAGCACAGATACGCAGTATTTT. Its protein is CASSLDRSTDTQYF.

This chain links TRBV5-1 with TRBJ1-3; perhaps TRBD1 as D (6 bases). V was trimmed by 3 bases and J by 4 bases, leaving 8 bases between them. CDR3 length equals 13 residues. Germline CDR1 is SGHRS and CDR2 is YFSETQ. DNA of the CDR3: TGCGCCAGCAGCTACGGACAGGGAAACACCATATATTTT. This gives the protein CASSYGQGNTIYF.

This rearrangement joins TRBV4-1 to TRBJ2-7, with 10 bases lining up with TRBD2. Germline V gene data show CDR1 as MGHRA and CDR2 as YSYEKL. Trimming took 1 base from V and 3 from J; bases not matched to a gene: 3. This CDR3 comprises 15 residues. The CDR3 sequence is CASSQVSSGGYEQYF. As DNA, the CDR3 is TGCGCCAGCAGCCAAGTATCTAGCGGGGGCTACGAGCAGTACTTC.

This clone appeared a single time. The chain joins TRBV7-2 to TRBJ1-1; D unclear. There are 15 residues in the CDR3. V shed 3 bases and J shed 1 base, with 12 bases lying between them. Germline V lookup: CDR1 SGHTA, CDR2 FQGNSA. This CDR3 reads CASSFLGSANTEAFF. In DNA, the CDR3 is TGTGCCAGCAGCTTTTTGGGCTCGGCGAACACTGAAGCTTTCTTT. The variable domain in full, completed from reference TRBV7-2 and TRBJ1-1, reads GAGVSQSPSNKVTEKGKDVELRCDPISGHTALYWYRQSLGQGLEFLIYFQGNSAPDKSGLPSDRFSAERTGGSVSTLTIQRTQQEDSAVYLCASSFLGSANTEAFFGQGTRLTVV.

This sequence joins TRBV5-1 and TRBJ1-2; no clear D. In germline, CDR1 is SGHRS, CDR2 YFSETQ. V was trimmed by 2 bases and J by 4 bases, leaving 15 bases between them. The CDR3 loop spans 15 amino acids. The CDR3 DNA is TGCGCCAGCAGCTTACCCGAAAGAGGTAGCTATGGCTACACCTTC. Its protein is CASSLPERGSYGYTF.

This sequence joins TRBV9 and TRBJ1-1; D is undetermined. This CDR3 is 14 amino acids long. V was pared by 0 bases and J by 1 base, with 7 bases between. Germline V gene sequence: CDR1 SGDLS, CDR2 YYNGEE. The DNA for the CDR3 is TGTGCCAGCAGCGTAGCCGGCGGGAACACTGAAGCTTTCTTT. Residues: CASSVAGGNTEAFF.

The rearrangement uses TRBV7-2 and TRBJ1-4; D may be TRBD1 (5 bases). This CDR3 has 15 amino acids. The germline V and J ends were trimmed by 5 bases and 2 bases, with 12 bases remaining between them. Per the germline V gene, CDR1 is SGHTA and CDR2 is FQGNSA. The CDR3 reads CASSAGRVTNEKLFF. The CDR3 DNA sequence: TGTGCCAGCAGCGCAGGCAGGGTTACTAATGAAAAACTGTTTTTT.

J is TRBJ2-3 and V is TRBV27; no clear D. CDR3 size: 15 residues. The V end was cut by 2 bases, the J end by 0 bases, with 9 bases between. Germline values: CDR1 MNHEY, CDR2 SMNVEV (reference sequence). The CDR3: CASSLGRFSTDTQYF. In nucleotides, the CDR3 is TGTGCCAGCAGTTTAGGGCGATTCAGCACAGATACGCAGTATTTT.

The chain combines TRBV9 with TRBJ1-3; 9 nucleotides align to TRBD1. Germline CDR1 SGDLS, CDR2 YYNGEE. V shed 2 bases and J 3 bases; nucleotides not matched to a gene: 9. The CDR3 totals 17 residues. CDR3 in amino acids: CASSVARDRALGNTIYF. CDR3 DNA: TGTGCCAGCAGCGTCGCTAGGGACAGGGCGCTTGGAAACACCATATATTTT. Full variable domain (remainder filled in from reference TRBV9 and TRBJ1-3): DSGVTQTPKHLITATGQRVTLRCSPRSGDLSVYWYQQSLDQGLQFLIQYYNGEERAKGNILERFSAQQFPDLHSELNLSSLELGDSALYFCASSVARDRALGNTIYFGEGSWLTVV.

The rearrangement links TRBV7-2 to TRBJ2-7, with D possibly matching TRBD2 (7 bases). The CDR3 has 15 amino acids. Germline V lookup: CDR1 SGHTA, CDR2 FQGNSA. V shed 2 bases and J shed 7 bases, with 18 bases lying between them. CDR3 protein: CASSLPGAGVGEQYF. The CDR3 region has the DNA TGTGCCAGCAGCTTACCGGGGGCGGGGGTAGGTGAGCAGTACTTC. Full variable domain (outside the CDR3, taken from reference TRBV7-2 and TRBJ2-7): GAGVSQSPSNKVTEKGKDVELRCDPISGHTALYWYRQSLGQGLEFLIYFQGNSAPDKSGLPSDRFSAERTGGSVSTLTIQRTQQEDSAVYLCASSLPGAGVGEQYFGPGTRLTVT.

The chain carries TRBV7-9 and TRBJ2-7, with 7 bases fitting TRBD1. From germline, CDR1 is SEHNR and CDR2 FQNEAQ (reference sequence). CDR3 length: 13 residues. After removal of 5 bases from V and 2 bases from J, the junction contained 3 bases not matched to a gene. CDR3 DNA sequence: TGTGCCAGCAGCATGGGGACAGCCTACGAGCAGTACTTC. It specifies CASSMGTAYEQYF.

The rearrangement links TRBV4-2 to TRBJ2-7; 9 bases are a match to TRBD1. CDR3 length equals 16 residues. V shed 4 bases, J shed 2 bases, and the junction held 9 bases outside the gene matches. Germline V gene data show CDR1 as LGHNA and CDR2 as YNFKEQ. The CDR3 DNA sequence: TGTGCCAGCAGCCGAGGGGGGACAGGGCGCACCTACGAGCAGTACTTC. This encodes CASSRGGTGRTYEQYF.

CDR3 DNA: TGTGCCACCCAACCACAGGGAAGTTCCTACGAGCAGTACTTC. It specifies CATQPQGSSYEQYF. The chain has TRBV2 and TRBJ2-7, with D tentatively TRBD1 (6 bases). There are 14 residues in the CDR3. Trimming took off 10 bases at V and 1 base at J, with 17 bases between the two ends. Per germline, CDR1 SNHLY and CDR2 FYNNEI.

The chain is built from TRBV11-2 and TRBJ2-5; no firm D call. CDR1 and CDR2 from the germline V gene are SGHAT and FQNNGV. CDR3 size: 14 residues. V was trimmed by 8 bases and J by 0 bases, leaving 13 bases between them. In nucleotides, the CDR3 is TGTGCCAGCTCTTCCCCCGTGTACCAAGAGACCCAGTACTTC. This sequence encodes CASSSPVYQETQYF.

This rearrangement joins TRBV7-9 to TRBJ2-5, with 8 bases identical to TRBD2. V gave up 1 base and J gave up 2 bases; unmatched junction bases: 6. Germline loops: CDR1 SEHNR, CDR2 FQNEAQ (reference sequence). CDR3 size: 16 residues. The DNA for the CDR3 is TGTGCCAGCAGCTTAGTAGGCGGGGGGCCGCAAGAGACCCAGTACTTC. As protein: CASSLVGGGPQETQYF.

The chain has TRBV6-6 and TRBJ1-5, with D possibly matching TRBD1 (5 bases). The V gene lost 5 bases and the J gene lost 1 base, with 12 bases spanning the gap. The germline V gene has CDR1 MNHNY and CDR2 SVGAGI (reference sequence). This CDR3 spans 15 amino acids. This CDR3 reads CASSPTVRSNQPQHF. Here the CDR3 DNA reads TGTGCCAGCAGTCCGACAGTCAGGAGCAATCAGCCCCAGCATTTT.

This sequence joins TRBV11-3 and TRBJ2-2; 8 bases are shared with TRBD2. Trimming took 2 bases from V and 5 from J; bases not matched to a gene: 4. Germline CDR1 reads SGHNT; CDR2 reads YENEEA. CDR3 length equals 15 residues. CDR3 DNA sequence: TGTGCCAGCAGCTTAAACGGGGGGGCAACCGGGGAGCTGTTTTTT. This encodes CASSLNGGATGELFF.

The J gene is TRBJ1-2, the V gene TRBV4-1; 11 bases agree with TRBD1. In germline, CDR1 is MGHRA, CDR2 YSYEKL. CDR3 size: 18 residues. The ends lost 3 bases at V and 2 bases at J; junction bases unmatched: 11. The CDR3: CASSQNVDRGQENYGYTF. DNA for the CDR3: TGCGCCAGCAGCCAGAACGTGGACAGGGGGCAGGAAAACTATGGCTACACCTTC.

The chain combines TRBV2 with TRBJ1-2; 9 nucleotides agree with TRBD1. The CDR3 covers 14 residues. Germline assignment: CDR1 SNHLY and CDR2 FYNNEI. After removal of 8 bases from V and 4 bases from J, the junction contained 8 bases not matched to a gene. CDR3 DNA: TGTGCCAGCCTCCGGGACAGGGCACCCTATGGCTACACCTTC. Translated, it gives CASLRDRAPYGYTF.